These 28 T cell receptor beta chains came from one sample sequenced in a study of metastatic and nonmetastatic thyroid tumors (dated by TCRdb to 2020 to 2022). The library was obtained by PCR. Sequenced using an Illumina HiSeq 4000. TCRdb reanalyzed the raw reads on its own, using fastp at Q25 for trimming and MiXCR for clone calling, and kept in-frame beta chains. Recorded for this sample are some 25,000 clones; more than 20% of them occurred a single time. Roughly 13% of the sample lies in the top ten. Before undergoing thyroid surgery, none of the patients had been given any kind of treatment. The sequenced material came from blood. The receptors originated from a male donor with papillary thyroid cancer or a benign thyroid nodule (not recorded which). Some clones in this sample may be carry-over from other donors' samples.

There are a few counts of this clone. The chain links TRBV29-1 to TRBJ2-1; 14 nucleotides agree with TRBD2. This CDR3 has 16 amino acids. V lost 4 bases and J lost 7; bases outside the gene matches: 9. Per germline, CDR1 SQVTM and CDR2 ANQGSEA. The CDR3 spells CSVVWTSGRWLNEQFF. The CDR3 bases are TGCAGCGTTGTGTGGACTAGCGGGAGGTGGCTTAATGAGCAGTTCTTC.

This chain joins TRBV6-1 and TRBJ1-1; D remains ambiguous. CDR1 is MNHNS, CDR2 SASEGT, per germline. This CDR3 contains 11 residues. V gave up 6 bases and J gave up 0 bases, with 2 bases separating them. The CDR3 loop is CASSMNTEAFF. DNA for the CDR3: TGTGCCAGCAGCATGAACACTGAAGCTTTCTTT.

This clone occurred many times. The chain couples TRBV9 to TRBJ2-3; no reliable D call. Germline V gives CDR1 SGDLS, CDR2 YYNGEE. Trimming pared 3 bases from V and 6 bases from J, leaving 14 bases between. The CDR3 spans 14 residues. This CDR3 is CASSALEFSDTQYF. The CDR3 region has the DNA TGTGCCAGCAGCGCCCTAGAATTCTCCGATACGCAGTATTTT.

This clone was counted many times. The rearrangement joins TRBV7-3 to TRBJ2-3; D is undetermined. From germline, CDR1 is SGHTA and CDR2 FQGTGA. The CDR3 is made up of 13 amino acids. V lost 2 bases, J lost 4 bases, and 7 bases lay in between. In DNA, the CDR3 is TGTGCCAGCAGCTTACTCGCCCCAGATACGCAGTATTTT. Its translation: CASSLLAPDTQYF.

Of note for this clone: One end of the junction fails to match germline, which may point to a read error. The genes are TRBV6-1 and TRBJ1-1; D not resolved. From germline, CDR1 is MNHNS and CDR2 SASEGT. The CDR3 consists of 15 residues. The CDR3 DNA reads as TGTGCCAGCAGTGAAGATCTGGGTCCCGACACTCAAGCTTTCTTT. It codes for CASSEDLGPDTQAFF.

This clone is judged medium-sized. The gene calls are TRBV4-2 and TRBJ2-3, with 7 bases matching TRBD2. The germline V gene encodes CDR1 LGHNA and CDR2 YNFKEQ. The CDR3 covers 18 residues. J gave up 2 bases and V 1 base, and 12 bases lay outside the gene matches. The CDR3 reads CASSQATLGGSVTDTQYF. The CDR3 coding sequence is TGTGCCAGCAGCCAAGCGACCCTCGGGGGGAGTGTCACAGATACGCAGTATTTT.

This clone was detected many times. The chain has TRBV4-2 and TRBJ2-1; 7 nucleotides line up with TRBD2. V was clipped by 0 bases and J by 0 bases; unmatched bases: 17. This CDR3 spans 21 amino acids. Germline assignment: CDR1 LGHNA and CDR2 YNFKEQ. The CDR3 sequence is CASSQEERWSRLADSYNEQFF. The CDR3 DNA is TGTGCCAGCAGCCAAGAAGAGAGATGGTCCCGCCTAGCGGACTCCTACAATGAGCAGTTCTTC.

The table lists this clone with many counts. The CDR3 DNA reads TGTGCCAGCAGCGTAGGTGTCATGAACACTGAAGCTTTCTTT. This codes for CASSVGVMNTEAFF. V usage is TRBV9 and J usage is TRBJ1-1; unclear D gene. This CDR3 is built from 14 residues. Germline assignment: CDR1 SGDLS and CDR2 YYNGEE. V dropped 0 bases and J dropped 0 bases, with 6 bases sitting between them.

This clone showed up many times. The chain employs TRBV12-3 or TRBV12-4 and TRBJ1-1; 9 nucleotides line up with TRBD1. This CDR3 is built from 16 residues. V dropped 6 bases and J dropped 3; count of bases not matched to a gene: 11. Here the CDR3 reads CASRAGTGFFDTEAFF. The DNA of the CDR3 is TGTGCCAGCAGGGCCGGGACAGGGTTTTTCGACACTGAAGCTTTCTTT.

In this sample, this clone is medium-sized. The V call is TRBV4-2, the J call TRBJ1-3; 7 positions match TRBD1. CDR3 length equals 14 residues. Germline V gene sequence: CDR1 LGHNA, CDR2 YNFKEQ. Trimming at V came to 3 bases and at J to 4 bases, leaving 3 bases not matched to a gene. The CDR3 DNA is TGTGCCAGCAGCCAGACAGGGATCGGAAACACCATATATTTT. Translated: CASSQTGIGNTIYF.

This clone came up a few times. A read error may explain this, as a much larger clone is one base away. The gene calls are TRBV3-1 and TRBJ2-3; TRBD1 might be the D (5 bases). Matching the DNA end better, TRBJ1-5 makes the J call doubtful. The CDR3 loop spans 18 amino acids. Germline CDR1 LGHDT, CDR2 YNNKEL (reference sequence). CDR3 sequence reads: CASSSTSGLNMGPDTQHF. Here the CDR3 DNA reads TGTGCCAGCAGCTCAACCTCTGGACTGAACATGGGACCAGATACGCAGCATTTT.

J is TRBJ2-7 and V is TRBV6-1; D remains ambiguous. The CDR3 extends over 13 amino acids. CDR1 and CDR2 from the germline V gene are MNHNS and SASEGT. Trimming cost V 4 bases and J 3 bases, with 10 bases left between them. The CDR3 DNA is TGTGCCAGCAGTGCGACGGCGAACTACGAGCAGTACTTC. Translating it yields CASSATANYEQYF.

This clone was detected ten times or more. J is TRBJ2-1 and V is TRBV28, with D possibly matching TRBD2 (5 bases). From germline, CDR1 is MDHEN and CDR2 SYDVKM. V was cut by 4 bases and J by 8 bases, with 21 bases left in between. The CDR3 totals 16 residues. CDR3 region: CASSSASPDILHEQFF. Here the CDR3 DNA reads TGTGCCAGCAGTTCGGCTAGCCCCGACATTCTGCATGAGCAGTTCTTC.

This clone is medium-sized within its sample. V usage is TRBV4-3 and J usage is TRBJ1-1; D is unclear. The germline V gene has CDR1 LGHNA and CDR2 YSLEER. The CDR3 consists of 14 residues. V lost 0 bases and J 4 bases, leaving 9 bases between the germline ends. In DNA, the CDR3 is TGCGCCAGCAGCCAAGAAGATGGGAGCACTGAAGCTTTCTTT. It specifies CASSQEDGSTEAFF.

V and J are TRBV6-2 or TRBV6-3 and TRBJ2-1; no firm D call. The CDR3 consists of 14 residues. Germline V CDR1 and CDR2: MNHEY, SVGEGT. Trimming pared 6 bases from V and 6 bases from J, leaving 15 bases between. CDR3 in amino acids: CASRPCTTANEQFF. CDR3 nucleotide sequence: TGTGCCAGCAGACCCTGTACCACCGCCAATGAGCAGTTCTTC.

This chain uses TRBV18 with TRBJ2-7, with D possibly being TRBD2 (6 bases). CDR1 KGHSH and CDR2 LQKENI come from the germline V gene. Trimming removed 2 bases at V and 2 bases at J, with 10 bases between. This CDR3 has 14 residues. DNA of the CDR3: TGTGCCAGCTCACCAGGTAGCGGAACCTACGAGCAGTACTTC. It translates to CASSPGSGTYEQYF.

The rearrangement links TRBV9 to TRBJ2-7, with 14 bases lining up with TRBD2. The length of the CDR3 is 16 residues. Germline V gene lookup returns CDR1 SGDLS and CDR2 YYNGEE. V was clipped by 3 bases and J by 7 bases; unmatched bases: 9. CDR3 sequence: CASSARLAGGPDEQYF. The DNA of the CDR3 is TGTGCCAGCAGCGCCCGACTAGCGGGAGGGCCAGATGAGCAGTACTTC.

This clone has at least ten counts. The V gene is TRBV25-1, the J gene TRBJ2-1; no firm D call. The ends were cut back, 6 bases at V and 3 bases at J, with 3 bases in the middle. The CDR3 is 11 amino acids. The germline V gene encodes CDR1 MGHDK and CDR2 SYGVNS. This chain's CDR3 is CASSGYNEQFF. The CDR3 bases are TGTGCCAGCAGCGGCTACAATGAGCAGTTCTTC. The full variable domain, its missing parts supplied by reference TRBV25-1 and TRBJ2-1, is EADIYQTPRYLVIGTGKKITLECSQTMGHDKMYWYQQDPGMELHLIHYSYGVNSTEKGDLSSESTVSRIRTEHFPLTLESARPSHTSQYLCASSGYNEQFFGPGTRLTVL.

V usage is TRBV30 and J usage is TRBJ1-1; maybe TRBD1 (6 bases). CDR3 length: 12 amino acids. Germline V lookup: CDR1 GTSNPN, CDR2 SVGIG (reference sequence). The V end was cut by 5 bases, the J end by 9 bases, with 16 bases between. CDR3 DNA sequence: TGTGCCTGGGGGGGCCCAGGGGCAAAAGCTTTCTTT. Protein product: CAWGGPGAKAFF. Full variable domain (missing parts from reference TRBV30 and TRBJ1-1): SQTIHQWPATLVQPVGSPLSLECTVEGTSNPNLYWYRQAAGRGLQLLFYSVGIGQISSEVPQNLSASRPQDRQFILSSKKLLLSDSGFYLCAWGGPGAKAFFGQGTRLTVV.

The table lists this clone with a few counts. This chain uses TRBV19 with TRBJ1-2; no clear D. CDR3 length: 14 amino acids. Per germline, CDR1 LNHDA and CDR2 SQIVND (reference sequence). V was shortened by 7 bases and J by 2 bases, with 14 bases between the two germline ends. The CDR3 sequence: CASTSQSGNYGYTF. CDR3 DNA: TGTGCCAGTACCTCTCAAAGTGGGAACTATGGCTACACCTTC.

This clone was detected ten times or more. The V call is TRBV9, the J call TRBJ1-2, with 8 bases fitting TRBD1. The CDR3 loop spans 14 amino acids. V gave up 2 bases and J gave up 2 bases; unmatched junction bases: 2. From germline, CDR1 is SGDLS and CDR2 YYNGEE. CDR3 bases: TGTGCCAGCAGCGTTGGACAGGGCAACTATGGCTACACCTTC. Translation: CASSVGQGNYGYTF.

This chain links TRBV25-1 with TRBJ2-7; weak D call: TRBD1 (6 bases). Trimming shortened V by 2 bases and J by 2 bases, and 13 bases separated the two germline ends. Germline V lookup: CDR1 MGHDK, CDR2 SYGVNS. The CDR3 has 15 amino acids. CDR3 residues: CASSETLTGPYEQYF. In DNA form, the CDR3 reads TGTGCCAGCAGTGAAACCCTGACAGGCCCCTACGAGCAGTACTTC.

The V and J genes are TRBV19 and TRBJ1-2, with TRBD1 as a possible D gene (5 bases). V dropped 0 bases and J dropped 2 bases, with 13 bases sitting between them. The CDR3 is made up of 16 amino acids. Germline CDR1 reads LNHDA; CDR2 reads SQIVND (reference sequence). The CDR3 DNA sequence: TGTGCCAGTAGTATAGATACCGGGACGGTCAACTATGGCTACACCTTC. It is translated as CASSIDTGTVNYGYTF.

Relative to its sample, this clone is medium-sized. This chain connects TRBV30 to TRBJ1-3; D is unresolved. Trimming removed 5 bases from V and 4 bases from J, with 9 bases in between. The germline V gene encodes CDR1 GTSNPN and CDR2 SVGIG (reference sequence). The CDR3 runs to 12 residues. The CDR3 is CAWDLDGNTIYF. The CDR3 DNA sequence: TGTGCCTGGGACCTCGACGGAAACACCATATATTTT.

This clone came up a few times. The J gene is TRBJ2-5, the V gene TRBV6-2 or TRBV6-3, with TRBD1 matching over 8 bases. The CDR3 has 15 amino acids. Looked up from germline, CDR1 is MNHEY and CDR2 is SVGEGT. Trimming at V came to 4 bases and at J to 5 bases, leaving 9 bases not matched to a gene. The chain's CDR3 is CASSSPAGGEETQYF. Here the CDR3 DNA reads TGTGCCAGCAGTTCCCCGGCAGGGGGCGAGGAGACCCAGTACTTC.

This clone was observed at least ten times. The chain recombines TRBV7-2 with TRBJ2-7; possible D gene TRBD2, 6 bases. The CDR3 is 15 residues long. The V end lost 3 bases, the J end lost 2 bases, and 14 bases lay between the germline ends. In germline, CDR1 is SGHTA, CDR2 FQGNSA. As DNA, the CDR3 is TGTGCCAGCAGCTTCAGGAGGGAGGTCACCTACGAGCAGTACTTC. Its translation: CASSFRREVTYEQYF.

This clone has just a few counts. The chain has TRBV6-1 and TRBJ2-2; D perhaps matches TRBD1 (6 bases). CDR3 length: 15 residues. Germline V lookup: CDR1 MNHNS, CDR2 SASEGT. Deletions cut 7 bases from V and 0 bases from J, with 12 bases between. The CDR3: CASTRQEPNTGELFF. The CDR3 nucleotides are TGTGCCAGCACCCGACAGGAACCGAACACCGGGGAGCTGTTTTTT.

The chain joins TRBV7-2 to TRBJ2-7, with D hard to call. The ends were cut back, 5 bases at V and 4 bases at J, with 9 bases in the middle. In germline, CDR1 is SGHTA, CDR2 FQGNSA. This CDR3 contains 12 residues. Written as DNA, the CDR3 is TGTGCCAGCAGCCGGCACGGTTACGAGCAGTACTTC. Its protein is CASSRHGYEQYF. The full variable domain, rest sourced from reference TRBV7-2 and TRBJ2-7, is GAGVSQSPSNKVTEKGKDVELRCDPISGHTALYWYRQSLGQGLEFLIYFQGNSAPDKSGLPSDRFSAERTGGSVSTLTIQRTQQEDSAVYLCASSRHGYEQYFGPGTRLTVT.